This T cell receptor beta chain was sequenced during a study of blood T cells in healthy people across ages. Primed by a sample-barcoded 5' primer and a J-beta primer mix, a second PCR proceeded for about 6 to 12 cycles. In TCRdb, the 5' RACE reads were re-called with MiXCR into one record per CDR3 protein. The sample has about 1.1 million distinct CDR3 sequences; approximately 38% are singletons. General observations from the study: Older individuals had lower TCR beta diversity per million T cells (the decline was roughly linear). Unsorted PBMC material precluded a definitive naive versus antigen-experienced comparison.

This clonotype turned up a few times. Antigen specificity is unknown. Looked up from germline, CDR1 is LGHNA and CDR2 is YSLEER. The junction had 11 bases not matched to a gene; V was cut back by 0 bases and J by 0 bases. The CDR3 is 20 residues long. Sequenced material: blood. This receptor was identified in a man between 18 and 29 years old in good health. This rearrangement joins TRBV4-3 to TRBJ2-3; 11 nucleotides agree with TRBD2. CDR3 sequence (DNA): TGCGCCAGCAGCCAAGATCGAGGACTAGCGGGCCAGTTTAGCACAGATACGCAGTATTTT. Protein sequence: CASSQDRGLAGQFSTDTQYF.